These T cell receptor beta chains were read from a single sample in a study of blood T cell repertoires in COVID-19. Data came from immunoSEQ multiplex PCR; TCRdb stores just in-frame clones and leaves some out. The sample includes roughly 230,000 clones, around 81% of them seen just once. Sequenced sample: peripheral blood. All receptors derive from a woman between 55 and 75 years old with active or convalescent COVID-19. Both conserved end residues are part of each CDR3. The D gene is left open where the match is weak. The listing skips clone size in some rows; elsewhere it reads once, few, many or a size class.

d_gene	len	abundance	v_gene	j_gene	CDR3aa	CDR3nt
NA	16	few	TRBV19	TRBJ1-2	CASSIDLSRHEYGYTF	TGTGCCAGTAGTATAGATCTATCCAGACACGAGTATGGCTACACCTTC
TRBD2	15	NA	TRBV5-5	TRBJ2-1	CASSERGLAGDEQFF	TGTGCCAGCAGCGAACGGGGACTAGCGGGCGATGAGCAGTTCTTC
NA	15	NA	TRBV7-8	TRBJ1-5	CASSLARQGGQPQHF	TGTGCCAGCAGCTTAGCCCGGCAGGGCGGTCAGCCCCAGCATTTT
NA	14	NA	TRBV27	TRBJ2-1	CASTAGTFYNEQFF	TGTGCCAGCACGGCTGGGACATTCTACAATGAGCAGTTCTTC
NA	9	NA	TRBV20-1	TRBJ2-1	CSASYEQFF	TGCAGTGCTAGCTATGAGCAGTTCTTC
TRBD1	14	NA	TRBV18	TRBJ2-7	CASSPGQGPYEQYF	TGTGCCAGCTCTCCTGGACAGGGTCCCTACGAGCAGTACTTC
TRBD2	14	NA	TRBV9	TRBJ2-3	CASSPEAGGDTQYF	TGTGCCAGCAGCCCAGAGGCGGGAGGTGATACGCAGTATTTT
NA	16	NA	TRBV5-1	TRBJ1-3	CASSLDGGNSGNTIYF	TGCGCCAGCAGCTTGGATGGCGGAAACTCTGGAAACACCATATATTTT
TRBD1	14	NA	TRBV6-6	TRBJ2-5	CASRDPGGQETQYF	TGTGCCAGCAGGGACCCAGGGGGACAAGAGACCCAGTACTTC
NA	12	NA	TRBV12-3/TRBV12-4	TRBJ2-2	CASSDNTGELFF	TGTGCCAGCAGTGACAATACCGGGGAGCTGTTTTTT
NA	13	NA	TRBV11-2	TRBJ2-5	CASSLFVGEAQYF	TGTGCCAGCAGCTTGTTCGTCGGGGAGGCCCAGTACTTC
NA	14	NA	TRBV10-3	TRBJ1-4	CASRGGGQPEKLFF	TGTGCCAGCCGAGGAGGAGGGCAGCCTGAAAAACTGTTTTTT
NA	19	NA	TRBV9	TRBJ1-6	CASSVVGAVPVAYNSPLHF	TGTGCCAGCAGCGTAGTTGGGGCAGTCCCAGTCGCCTATAATTCACCCCTCCACTTT
NA	12	NA	TRBV6-5	TRBJ2-3	CASKPDTDTQYF	TGTGCCAGCAAGCCTGACACAGATACGCAGTATTTT
TRBD1	14	NA	TRBV29-1	TRBJ2-1	CSASKPGGRYEQFF	TGCAGCGCCTCTAAACCAGGGGGAAGGTATGAGCAGTTCTTC
NA	15	once	TRBV19	TRBJ1-1	CASSMGWGGNTEAFF	TGTGCCAGTAGTATGGGTTGGGGAGGTAACACTGAAGCTTTCTTT
NA	16	once	TRBV6-5	TRBJ2-7	CASSYSDWSGVYEQYF	TGTGCCAGCAGTTACTCGGACTGGAGTGGGGTCTACGAGCAGTACTTC
TRBD1	14	NA	TRBV29-1	TRBJ1-2	CSVEAGTGPYGYTF	TGCAGCGTTGAAGCAGGGACAGGGCCCTATGGCTACACCTTC
TRBD1	15	NA	TRBV30	TRBJ1-2	CAWIRTGAVYYGYTF	TGTGCCTGGATCAGGACAGGCGCCGTCTACTATGGCTACACCTTC
NA	16	NA	TRBV5-8	TRBJ1-2	CASSLAGDTENYGYTF	TGTGCCAGCAGCTTGGCCGGGGACACGGAAAACTATGGCTACACCTTC
NA	13	NA	TRBV19	TRBJ2-3	CASRGLSTDTQYF	TGTGCCAGTAGGGGACTCAGCACAGATACGCAGTATTTT